This T cell receptor (beta chain) was sequenced during a study of cytomegalovirus exposure and HLA in healthy donors. Whole-study findings and limits: Altogether, 150 to 200 TCR beta chains were recorded as cytomegalovirus-associated.

A remark on this clone: Its antigen is undetermined.

Use of 60 Vbeta and 13 Jbeta primers characterized the PCR. Sequencing was performed with immunoSEQ multiplex PCR; in TCRdb, only in-frame clones are kept and a portion is missing. The table shows 150,000 or so clones, with more than 70% occurring only once. Per the germline V gene, CDR1 is LNHNV and CDR2 is YYDKDF (reference sequence). The CDR3 sequence is 18 residues long. The V end lost 0 bases, the J end lost 0 bases, and 14 bases lay between the germline ends. The sequencing sample was made of PBMCs. The rearrangement joins TRBV15 to TRBJ1-4; D unclear. The TCR originated in a male donor in good health and CMV-seronegative. The CDR3 coding sequence is TGTGCCACCAGCAGAGACGAAGTAACACCAACAACTAATGAAAAACTGTTTTTT. This sequence encodes CATSRDEVTPTTNEKLFF.